A selection of T cell receptor beta chains follows, all from one sample in a study of OX40 agonist ivuxolimab in advanced cancers. TCRdb keeps only in-frame clones here, not all; method: immunoSEQ multiplex PCR. The table has some 77,000 clones, roughly 90% seen once. The sample was CD4+ or CD8+ T cells sorted from blood, taken in a trial of the OX40 agonist ivuxolimab. These receptors originate from an adult with an advanced solid tumor such as melanoma, head and neck, liver or kidney cancer. The CDR3 runs from the conserved cysteine through the conserved F or W. The D gene is left open where the match is weak.

D: .
J: TRBJ2-7
V: TRBV11-2
DNA: TGTGCCAGCAGCTTTTCGCAGGGCACCTACGAGCAGTACTTC
CDR3: CASSFSQGTYEQYF

D: .
J: TRBJ2-1
V: TRBV27
DNA: TGTGCCAGCAGTTTTAGGGCGGGGCTTGAGCAGTTCTTC
CDR3: CASSFRAGLEQFF

D: TRBD2
J: TRBJ2-2
V: TRBV5-6
DNA: TGTGCCAGCAGCTTGGCCGCAGCGGGGGGGCGCGGGGAGCTGTTTTTT
CDR3: CASSLAAAGGRGELFF

D: TRBD1
J: TRBJ2-2
V: TRBV19
DNA: TGTGCCAGTAGTCCGGGACAGGGAGCCGGGGAGCTGTTTTTT
CDR3: CASSPGQGAGELFF

D: TRBD1
J: TRBJ2-1
V: TRBV9
DNA: TGTGCCAGCAGCGTAGCTAAAGGTGGGGGGACAGGGGTCCATGAGCAGTTCTTC
CDR3: CASSVAKGGGTGVHEQFF

D: .
J: TRBJ1-2
V: TRBV6-1
DNA: TGTGCCAGCACCCACGGTGGGAATGGCTACACCTTC
CDR3: CASTHGGNGYTF

D: TRBD1
J: TRBJ1-5
V: TRBV7-4
DNA: TGTGCCAGCAGCTCCGGACAGGGAGGGGGTTATAGCAATCAGCCCCAGCATTTT
CDR3: CASSSGQGGGYSNQPQHF

D: TRBD2
J: TRBJ2-5
V: TRBV27
DNA: TGTGCCAGCAGTTTATGGGGCGGGGGGGGACGGGAGACCCAGTACTTC
CDR3: CASSLWGGGGRETQYF

D: TRBD2
J: TRBJ2-1
V: TRBV4-3
DNA: TGCGCCAGCAGCCACGGGGGGGCTGTCTACAATGAGCAGTTCTTC
CDR3: CASSHGGAVYNEQFF

D: .
J: TRBJ1-5
V: TRBV13
DNA: TGTGCCAGCAGCTTCGAACAGAATCAGCCCCAGCATTTT
CDR3: CASSFEQNQPQHF

D: .
J: TRBJ1-1
V: TRBV19
DNA: TGTGCCAGTAAAATTGGACTGGGACTTGAAGCTTTCTTT
CDR3: CASKIGLGLEAFF

D: .
J: TRBJ2-1
V: TRBV30
DNA: TGTGCCTGGAGTGTAGGGGGGGGCCTGAATGAGCAGTTCTTC
CDR3: CAWSVGGGLNEQFF

D: TRBD1
J: TRBJ1-4
V: TRBV7-8
DNA: TGTGCCAGCAGCTTAGACAGGGGACTTCGTGAAAAACTGTTTTTT
CDR3: CASSLDRGLREKLFF

D: TRBD2
J: TRBJ2-3
V: TRBV19
DNA: TGTGCCAGTAGTATATCGACTAGCGGGGGGGATACGCAGTATTTT
CDR3: CASSISTSGGDTQYF

D: TRBD1
J: TRBJ2-7
V: TRBV28
DNA: TGTGCCAGCAGTCTCCCCGGGACAGGGGACGAGCAGTACTTC
CDR3: CASSLPGTGDEQYF

D: TRBD2
J: TRBJ2-3
V: TRBV9
DNA: TGTGCCAGCAGCGTTAGCGGGGTGAGCACAGATACGCAGTATTTT
CDR3: CASSVSGVSTDTQYF